A single count supports the clone carrying this T cell receptor beta chain. Clones were read by immunoSEQ multiplex PCR, and TCRdb kept only the in-frame ones, dropping some. The sample yields roughly 150,000 clones, about 90% seen once. The sample is drawn from a study of T cell responses to AZD1222 COVID-19 vaccine. Per germline, CDR1 LNHDA and CDR2 SQIVND (reference sequence). Trimming removed 5 bases at V and 4 bases at J, with 20 bases between. The CDR3 contains 16 residues. The sequencing here drew on peripheral blood, taken on day 0 of AZD1222 vaccination. The receptor was isolated from an adult in good health. The chain is built from TRBV19 and TRBJ1-2, with D perhaps TRBD1 (5 bases). The CDR3 loop reads CASSYPVGQGSYGYTF. As DNA, the CDR3 is TGTGCCAGTAGTTATCCGGTTGGGCAGGGAAGCTATGGCTACACCTTC.